These T cell receptor beta chains were read from a single sample in a study of beta chain features in type 1 diabetes. The protocol was immunoSEQ multiplex PCR, while the TCRdb copy is restricted to in-frame clones and leaves out a portion. The sample carries about 140,000 clones, approximately 10% recorded once. Input material: central memory CD4+ T cells from blood. These receptor sequences come from a woman between 40 and 55 years old in good health. Both conserved end residues are part of each CDR3.

j_gene: TRBJ1-1
v_gene: TRBV6-1
CDR3aa: CASSGGGGGTEAFF

j_gene: TRBJ1-6
v_gene: TRBV4-3
CDR3aa: CASSPHRESSPLHF

j_gene: TRBJ2-1
v_gene: TRBV6-6
CDR3aa: CASSLDRVGSYNEQFF

j_gene: TRBJ1-1
v_gene: TRBV18
CDR3aa: CASSRAGRGTEAFF

j_gene: TRBJ2-2
v_gene: TRBV7-8
CDR3aa: CASSVTGTGELFF

j_gene: TRBJ2-3
v_gene: TRBV4-3
CDR3aa: CASSLAGLAFDTQYF

j_gene: TRBJ1-5
v_gene: TRBV7-8
CDR3aa: CASSSGTGRNQPQHF

j_gene: TRBJ1-1
v_gene: TRBV5-1
CDR3aa: CASSYDSANTEAFF

j_gene: TRBJ2-5
v_gene: TRBV5-6
CDR3aa: CASSLGTRQETQYF

j_gene: TRBJ1-2
v_gene: TRBV28
CDR3aa: CASSLYATGASGYTF

j_gene: TRBJ2-2
v_gene: TRBV5-1
CDR3aa: CASSSYTGELFF

j_gene: TRBJ1-4
v_gene: TRBV5-4
CDR3aa: CASSSGQGTEKLFF

j_gene: TRBJ2-7
v_gene: TRBV13
CDR3aa: CATAVGGYEQYF

j_gene: TRBJ2-5
v_gene: TRBV5-1
CDR3aa: CASSFGQAEETQYF

j_gene: TRBJ2-1
v_gene: TRBV4-1
CDR3aa: CASSHPRDGSKGTEQFF

j_gene: TRBJ2-5
v_gene: TRBV5-1
CDR3aa: CASSSGTSRGQETQYF

j_gene: TRBJ2-1
v_gene: TRBV5-1
CDR3aa: CASSPRGGDEQFF

j_gene: TRBJ2-7
v_gene: TRBV7-2
CDR3aa: CASSSSFYEQYF

j_gene: TRBJ2-7
v_gene: TRBV2
CDR3aa: CASSDRRRGTGTYEQYF

j_gene: TRBJ2-7
v_gene: TRBV15
CDR3aa: CATSHRTGRYEQYF

j_gene: TRBJ2-3
v_gene: TRBV9
CDR3aa: CASSVAAGLSTDTQYF

j_gene: TRBJ2-1
v_gene: TRBV2
CDR3aa: CASRRLAGVSNEQFF

j_gene: TRBJ2-6
v_gene: TRBV7-9
CDR3aa: CASRPRGAGANVLTF

j_gene: TRBJ2-7
v_gene: TRBV7-2
CDR3aa: CASSLEISYEQYF

j_gene: TRBJ2-1
v_gene: TRBV21-1
CDR3aa: CASSKASQQGEKGEQFF

j_gene: TRBJ2-3
v_gene: TRBV23-1
CDR3aa: CASSQYYRGTDTQYF

j_gene: TRBJ1-1
v_gene: TRBV4-1
CDR3aa: CASSQEGYQGADTEAFF

j_gene: TRBJ1-2
v_gene: TRBV6-5
CDR3aa: CASSAGARGYTF

j_gene: TRBJ1-2
v_gene: TRBV2
CDR3aa: CASSEELYGYTF

j_gene: TRBJ2-7
v_gene: TRBV5-4
CDR3aa: CASLGQGAYEQYF

j_gene: TRBJ2-7
v_gene: TRBV18
CDR3aa: CASSQRETTGEQYF

j_gene: TRBJ2-7
v_gene: TRBV2
CDR3aa: CASNRDRVDEQYF

j_gene: TRBJ1-1
v_gene: TRBV6-1
CDR3aa: CATWTGENTEAFF

j_gene: TRBJ1-2
v_gene: TRBV10-3
CDR3aa: CAISVGQGWGYTF

j_gene: TRBJ1-1
v_gene: TRBV28
CDR3aa: CASSPGGGERTEAFF

j_gene: TRBJ1-6
v_gene: TRBV2
CDR3aa: CASTPAGQGGNSPLHF

j_gene: TRBJ2-5
v_gene: TRBV5-1
CDR3aa: CASSLFSGGSETQYF

j_gene: TRBJ2-7
v_gene: TRBV7-8
CDR3aa: CASSLGAGLPREQYF

j_gene: TRBJ1-1
v_gene: TRBV18
CDR3aa: CASSPEGYTEAFF

j_gene: TRBJ2-7
v_gene: TRBV18
CDR3aa: CASSPGTGEEQYF

j_gene: TRBJ2-3
v_gene: TRBV6-1
CDR3aa: CASRERGAQADTQYF

j_gene: TRBJ2-7
v_gene: TRBV5-1
CDR3aa: CASSLGQNRGMSYEQYF

j_gene: TRBJ2-3
v_gene: TRBV5-1
CDR3aa: CASSKNGGAADTQYF

j_gene: TRBJ2-5
v_gene: TRBV5-4
CDR3aa: CASSGRTSIETQYF